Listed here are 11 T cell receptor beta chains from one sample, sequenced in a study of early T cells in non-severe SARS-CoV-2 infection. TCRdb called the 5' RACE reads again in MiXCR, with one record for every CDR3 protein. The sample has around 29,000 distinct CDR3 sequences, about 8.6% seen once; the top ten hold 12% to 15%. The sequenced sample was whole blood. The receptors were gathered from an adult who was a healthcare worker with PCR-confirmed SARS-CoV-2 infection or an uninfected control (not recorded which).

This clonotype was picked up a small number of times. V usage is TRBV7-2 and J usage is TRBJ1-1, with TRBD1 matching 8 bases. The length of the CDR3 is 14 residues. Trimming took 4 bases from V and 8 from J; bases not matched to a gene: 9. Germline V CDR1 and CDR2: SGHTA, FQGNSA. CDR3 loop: CASSSGGTGIEAFF. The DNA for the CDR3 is TGTGCCAGCAGCTCAGGAGGGACAGGTATCGAAGCTTTCTTT.

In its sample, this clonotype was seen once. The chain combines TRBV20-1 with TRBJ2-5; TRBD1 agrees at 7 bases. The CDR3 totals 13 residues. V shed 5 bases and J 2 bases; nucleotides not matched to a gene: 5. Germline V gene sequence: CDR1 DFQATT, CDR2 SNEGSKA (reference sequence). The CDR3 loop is CSALQGEQETQYF. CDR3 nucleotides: TGCAGTGCTCTCCAGGGGGAGCAAGAGACCCAGTACTTC.

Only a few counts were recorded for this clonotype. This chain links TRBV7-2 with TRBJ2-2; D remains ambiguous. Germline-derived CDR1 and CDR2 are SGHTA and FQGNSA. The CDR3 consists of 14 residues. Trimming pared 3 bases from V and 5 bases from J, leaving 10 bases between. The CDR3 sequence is CASSFDFITGELFF. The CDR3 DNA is TGTGCCAGCAGCTTTGACTTTATTACCGGGGAGCTGTTTTTT.

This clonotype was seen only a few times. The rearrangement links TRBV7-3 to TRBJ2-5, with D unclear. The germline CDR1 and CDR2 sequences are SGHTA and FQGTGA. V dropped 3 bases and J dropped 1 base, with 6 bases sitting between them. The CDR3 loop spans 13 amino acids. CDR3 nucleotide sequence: TGTGCCAGCAGCTTCTCCTCCCAAGAGACCCAGTACTTC. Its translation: CASSFSSQETQYF.

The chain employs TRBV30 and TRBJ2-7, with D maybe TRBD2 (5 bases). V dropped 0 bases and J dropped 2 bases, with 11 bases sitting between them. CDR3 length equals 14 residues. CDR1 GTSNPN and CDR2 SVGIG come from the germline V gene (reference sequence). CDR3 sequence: CAWSVTSGPYEQYF. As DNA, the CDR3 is TGTGCCTGGAGTGTAACCAGCGGCCCCTACGAGCAGTACTTC.

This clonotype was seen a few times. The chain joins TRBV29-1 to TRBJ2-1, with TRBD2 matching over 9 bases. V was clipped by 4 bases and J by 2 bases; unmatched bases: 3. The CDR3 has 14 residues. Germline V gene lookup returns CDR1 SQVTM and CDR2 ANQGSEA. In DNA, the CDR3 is TGCAGCGTTGCAGGCGGGGGGGCCTACAATGAGCAGTTCTTC. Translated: CSVAGGGAYNEQFF.

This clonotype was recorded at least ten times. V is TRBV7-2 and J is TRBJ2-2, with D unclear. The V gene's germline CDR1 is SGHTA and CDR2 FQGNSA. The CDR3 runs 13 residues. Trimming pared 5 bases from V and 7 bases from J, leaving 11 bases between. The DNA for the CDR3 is TGTGCCAGCAGCCCTAACTATCACGGGGAGCTGTTTTTT. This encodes CASSPNYHGELFF.

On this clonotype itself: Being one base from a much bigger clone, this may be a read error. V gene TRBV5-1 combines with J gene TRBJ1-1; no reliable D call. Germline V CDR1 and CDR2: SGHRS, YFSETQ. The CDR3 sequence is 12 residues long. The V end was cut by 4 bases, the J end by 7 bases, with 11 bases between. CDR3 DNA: TGCGCCAGCAGCCGGACCTTTGATGAAGCTTTCTTT. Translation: CASSRTFDEAFF.

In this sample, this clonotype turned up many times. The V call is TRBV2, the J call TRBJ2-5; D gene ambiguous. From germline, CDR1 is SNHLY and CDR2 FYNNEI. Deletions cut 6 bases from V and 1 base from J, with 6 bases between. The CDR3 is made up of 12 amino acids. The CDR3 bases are TGTGCCAGCAGCAACAGCCAAGAGACCCAGTACTTC. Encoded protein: CASSNSQETQYF.

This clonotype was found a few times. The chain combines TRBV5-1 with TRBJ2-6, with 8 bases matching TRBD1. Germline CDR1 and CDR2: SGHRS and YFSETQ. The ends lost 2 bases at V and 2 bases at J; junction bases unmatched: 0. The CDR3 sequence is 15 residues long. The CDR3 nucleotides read TGCGCCAGCAGCTTACAGGGGGCTGGGGCCAACGTCCTGACTTTC. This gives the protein CASSLQGAGANVLTF.

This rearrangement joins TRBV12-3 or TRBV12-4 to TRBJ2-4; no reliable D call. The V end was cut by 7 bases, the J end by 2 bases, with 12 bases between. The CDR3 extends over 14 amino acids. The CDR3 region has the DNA TGTGCCAGCATCCCCTCCGGGTCCAAAAACATTCAGTACTTC. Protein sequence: CASIPSGSKNIQYF.